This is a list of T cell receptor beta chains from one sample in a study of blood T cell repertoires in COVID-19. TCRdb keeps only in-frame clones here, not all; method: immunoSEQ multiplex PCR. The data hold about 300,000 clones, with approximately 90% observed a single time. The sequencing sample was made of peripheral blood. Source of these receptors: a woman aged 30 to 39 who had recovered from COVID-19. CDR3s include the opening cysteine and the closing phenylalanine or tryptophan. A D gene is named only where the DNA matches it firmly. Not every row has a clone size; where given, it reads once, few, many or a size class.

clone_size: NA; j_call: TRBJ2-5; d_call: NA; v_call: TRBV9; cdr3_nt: TGTGCCAGCAGCACTACTCCGGGACACCCCGGGGAGACCCAGTACTTC; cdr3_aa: CASSTTPGHPGETQYF
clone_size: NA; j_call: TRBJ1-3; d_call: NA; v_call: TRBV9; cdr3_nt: TGTGCCAGCAGCGTAGAGAGTATTGGAAACACCATATATTTT; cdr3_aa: CASSVESIGNTIYF
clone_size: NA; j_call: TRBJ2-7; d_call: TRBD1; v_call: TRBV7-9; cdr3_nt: TGTGCCAGCAGGGACGGGACAGGGGGCATAAAGCAGTACTTC; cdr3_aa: CASRDGTGGIKQYF
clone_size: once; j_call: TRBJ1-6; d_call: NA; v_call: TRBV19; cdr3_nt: TGTGCCAGTAGTATCGTACAGGGAAGGAATTCACCCCTCCACTTT; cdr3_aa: CASSIVQGRNSPLHF
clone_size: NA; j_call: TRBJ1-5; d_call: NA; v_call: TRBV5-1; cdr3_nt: TGCGCCAGCAGCTCCCAGGGAAATCAGCCCCAGCATTTT; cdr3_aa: CASSSQGNQPQHF
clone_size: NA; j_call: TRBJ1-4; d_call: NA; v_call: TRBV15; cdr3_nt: TGTGCCACCAGCAGAGATCGGGGAAATGAAAAACTGTTTTTT; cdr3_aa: CATSRDRGNEKLFF
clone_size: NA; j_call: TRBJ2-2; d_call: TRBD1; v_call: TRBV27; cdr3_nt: TGTGCCAGCAGCTTACTGGCCGGGACAGGGATTACCGGGGAGCTGTTTTTT; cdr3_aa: CASSLLAGTGITGELFF
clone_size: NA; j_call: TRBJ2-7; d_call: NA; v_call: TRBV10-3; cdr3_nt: TGTGCCATCAGTGCCCCAACAGGGAACTCCTACGAGCAGTACTTC; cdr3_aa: CAISAPTGNSYEQYF
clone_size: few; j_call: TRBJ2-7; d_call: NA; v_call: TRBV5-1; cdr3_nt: TGCGCCAGCAGCTTAACCATCGACAACTCCTACGAGCAGTACTTC; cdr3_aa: CASSLTIDNSYEQYF
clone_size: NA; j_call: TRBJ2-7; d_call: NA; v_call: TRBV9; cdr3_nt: TGTGCCAGCAGCGTAGGGGAGGCAGGGCGTTTCTCCTACGAGCAGTACTTC; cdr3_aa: CASSVGEAGRFSYEQYF
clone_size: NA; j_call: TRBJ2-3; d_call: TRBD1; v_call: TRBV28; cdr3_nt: TGTGCCAGCAGCCGATCGGGCGACAGGGGGGTGAAACGCACAGATACGCAGTATTTT; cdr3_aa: CASSRSGDRGVKRTDTQYF
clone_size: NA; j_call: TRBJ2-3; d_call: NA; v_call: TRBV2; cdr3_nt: TGTGCCAGCACCCTGGATACGCAGTATTTT; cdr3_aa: CASTLDTQYF
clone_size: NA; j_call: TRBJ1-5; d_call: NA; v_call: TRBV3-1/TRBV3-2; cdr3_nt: TGTGCCAGCAGCCAAGGTTTCGACAGGATGAATCAGCCCCAGCATTTT; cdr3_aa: CASSQGFDRMNQPQHF
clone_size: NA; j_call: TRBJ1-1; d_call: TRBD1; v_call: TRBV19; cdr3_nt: TGTGCCAGTAGTAAAGACAGGGCCACTGAAGCTTTCTTT; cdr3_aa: CASSKDRATEAFF
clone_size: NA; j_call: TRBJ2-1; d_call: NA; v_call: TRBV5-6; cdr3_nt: TGTGCCAGCAGCTTCGGTCTAGACCACAATGAGCAGTTCTTC; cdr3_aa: CASSFGLDHNEQFF
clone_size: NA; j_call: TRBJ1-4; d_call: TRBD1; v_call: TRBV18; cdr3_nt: TGTGCCAGCTCGATCGGACAGGGTGAAAAACTGTTTTTT; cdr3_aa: CASSIGQGEKLFF
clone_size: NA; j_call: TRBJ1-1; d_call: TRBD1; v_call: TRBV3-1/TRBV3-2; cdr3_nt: TGTGCCAGCAGCCATGCCACAGGGGGAGAAGCTTTCTTT; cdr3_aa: CASSHATGGEAFF
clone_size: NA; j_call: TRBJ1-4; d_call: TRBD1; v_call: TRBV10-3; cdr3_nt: TGTGCCATCAGTATCAGGACAGGAGAAAAACTGTTTTTT; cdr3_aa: CAISIRTGEKLFF
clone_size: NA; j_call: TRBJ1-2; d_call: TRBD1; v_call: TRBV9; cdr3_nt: TGTGCCAGCAGCCCACCGACCGGGACAGGGGGGGATGGCTACACCTTC; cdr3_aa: CASSPPTGTGGDGYTF
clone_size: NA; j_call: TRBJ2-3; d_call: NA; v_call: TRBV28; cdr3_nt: TGTGCCAGCAGTTTATGGACTAGGAGCACAGATACGCAGTATTTT; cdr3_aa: CASSLWTRSTDTQYF
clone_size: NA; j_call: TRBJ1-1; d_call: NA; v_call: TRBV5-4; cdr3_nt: TGTGCCAGCAGCCGCGACAGCCCTGAAGCTTTCTTT; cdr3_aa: CASSRDSPEAFF
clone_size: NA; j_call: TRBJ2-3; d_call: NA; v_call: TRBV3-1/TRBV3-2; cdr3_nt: TGTGCCAGCAGCCTCGAGGGCCCCGGCACAGATACGCAGTATTTT; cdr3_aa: CASSLEGPGTDTQYF
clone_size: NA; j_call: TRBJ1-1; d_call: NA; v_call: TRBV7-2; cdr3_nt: TGTGCCAGCAGCTTCCCTTCTATACCGCGAGGGCCTTTCTTT; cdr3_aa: CASSFPSIPRGPFF
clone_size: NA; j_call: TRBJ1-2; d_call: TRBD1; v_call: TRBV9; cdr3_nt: TGTGCCAGCAGCGTAGGTGTCGCCAGGGGGGATGGCTACACCTTC; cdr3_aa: CASSVGVARGDGYTF
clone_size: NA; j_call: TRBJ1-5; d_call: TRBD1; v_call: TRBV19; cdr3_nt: TGTGCCAGTAGTACCACCGGGACAGCGGCAAGTCAGCCCCAGCATTTT; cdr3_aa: CASSTTGTAASQPQHF
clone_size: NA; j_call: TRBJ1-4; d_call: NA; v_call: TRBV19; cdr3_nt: TGTGCCAGTAGTAGCCGTGGGGGGGCGGTTAATGAAAAACTGTTTTTT; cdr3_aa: CASSSRGGAVNEKLFF
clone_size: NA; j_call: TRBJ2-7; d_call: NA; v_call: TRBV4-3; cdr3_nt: TGCGCCAGCAGCCCTGCAGGGTTTGGTTACGAGCAGTACTTC; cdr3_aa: CASSPAGFGYEQYF
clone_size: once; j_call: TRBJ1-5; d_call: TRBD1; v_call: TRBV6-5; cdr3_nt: TGTGCCAGCAGTTGGGACAGGGGGCCCAATCAGCCCCAGCATTTT; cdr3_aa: CASSWDRGPNQPQHF
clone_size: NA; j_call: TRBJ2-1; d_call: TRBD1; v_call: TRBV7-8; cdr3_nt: TGTGCCAGCAGCTCCCGAAGGACAGGGATTCGTGGTAATGAGCAGTTCTTC; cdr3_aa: CASSSRRTGIRGNEQFF
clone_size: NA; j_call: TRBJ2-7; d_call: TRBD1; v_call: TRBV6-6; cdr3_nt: TGTGCCAGCAGTTACCGGGACAGTCTTTCCTACGAGCAGTACTTC; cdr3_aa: CASSYRDSLSYEQYF
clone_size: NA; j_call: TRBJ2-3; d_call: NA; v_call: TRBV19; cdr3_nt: TGTGCCAGTAGTCCCAGGGGCCTCACAGATACGCAGTATTTT; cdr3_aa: CASSPRGLTDTQYF
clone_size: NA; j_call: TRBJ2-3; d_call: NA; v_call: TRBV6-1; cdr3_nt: TGTGCCAGCAGTGAAGGGTTACAGCGCACAGATACGCAGTATTTT; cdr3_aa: CASSEGLQRTDTQYF
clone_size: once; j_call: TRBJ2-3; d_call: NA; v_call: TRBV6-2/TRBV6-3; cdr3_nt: TGTGCCAGCAGTTCCTCAAAAGGCTCTAGCCCTTCTGAGGATACGCAGTATTTT; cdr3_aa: CASSSSKGSSPSEDTQYF
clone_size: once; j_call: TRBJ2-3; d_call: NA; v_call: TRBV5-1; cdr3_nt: TGCGCCAGCAGGGAGGCAGATACGCAGTATTTT; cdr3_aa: CASREADTQYF
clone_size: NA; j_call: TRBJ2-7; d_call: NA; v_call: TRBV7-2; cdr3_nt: TGTGCCAGCAGCGTGCGGGACCATCTCGGCGAGCAGTACTTC; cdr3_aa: CASSVRDHLGEQYF
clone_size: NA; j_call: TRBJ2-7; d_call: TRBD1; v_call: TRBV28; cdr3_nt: TGTGCCAGCAGCCTAAATCCGGGACAGGGGGATGACGAGCAGTACTTC; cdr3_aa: CASSLNPGQGDDEQYF
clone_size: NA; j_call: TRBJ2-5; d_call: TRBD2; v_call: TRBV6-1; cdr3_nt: TGTGCCAGCAGTGAATTCAGCGGGGGGGCCTTATGGAAGGAGACCCAGTACTTC; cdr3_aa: CASSEFSGGALWKETQYF
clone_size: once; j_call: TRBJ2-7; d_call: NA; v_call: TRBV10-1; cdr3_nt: TGCGCCAGCATAACCCTACGGGGGTACGAGCAGTACTTC; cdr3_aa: CASITLRGYEQYF
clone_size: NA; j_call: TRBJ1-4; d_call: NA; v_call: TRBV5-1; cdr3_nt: TGCGCCAGCAGCTTGGAGGTCGGGAGAAATGAAAAACTGTTTTTT; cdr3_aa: CASSLEVGRNEKLFF
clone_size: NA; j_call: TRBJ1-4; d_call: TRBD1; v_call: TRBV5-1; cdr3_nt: TGCGCCAGCAGCTTGGAAGGGGGCTTAATTGAAAAACTGTTTTTT; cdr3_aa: CASSLEGGLIEKLFF
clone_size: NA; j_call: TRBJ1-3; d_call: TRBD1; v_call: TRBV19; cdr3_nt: TGTGCCAGTAGTACGACAGGGGGCTACTCTGGAAACACCATATATTTT; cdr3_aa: CASSTTGGYSGNTIYF
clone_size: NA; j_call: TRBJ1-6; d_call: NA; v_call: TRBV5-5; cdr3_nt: TGTGCCAGCAGCCCGCTTGGCAATTCACCCCTCCACTTT; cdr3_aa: CASSPLGNSPLHF
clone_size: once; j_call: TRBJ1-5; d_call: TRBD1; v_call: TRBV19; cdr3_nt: TGTGCCAGTAGTATAGATCGACCCGGGACAGCCTTTTATAGCAATCAGCCCCAGCATTTT; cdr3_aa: CASSIDRPGTAFYSNQPQHF
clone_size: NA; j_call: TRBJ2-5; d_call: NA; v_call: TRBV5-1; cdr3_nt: TGCGCCAGCAGCCCATCGACAGGCTTCCAAGAGACCCAGTACTTC; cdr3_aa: CASSPSTGFQETQYF
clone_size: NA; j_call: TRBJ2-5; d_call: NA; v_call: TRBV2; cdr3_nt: TGTGCCAGCTCCCTCGGAGAGACCCAGTACTTC; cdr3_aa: CASSLGETQYF
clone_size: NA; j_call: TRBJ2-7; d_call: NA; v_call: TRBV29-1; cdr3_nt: TGCAGCATGCTCGTGCGGGGCTCCTACGAGCAGTACTTC; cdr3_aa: CSMLVRGSYEQYF
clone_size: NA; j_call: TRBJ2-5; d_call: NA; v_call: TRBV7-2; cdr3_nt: TGTGCCAGCAGCCGGACAGTCCGGGTGAGGCAAGAGACCCAGTACTTC; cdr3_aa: CASSRTVRVRQETQYF
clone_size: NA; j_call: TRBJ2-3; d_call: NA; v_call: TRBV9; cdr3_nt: TGTGCCAGCAGCGTAGATCTCAGGGGCGCAGGAGATACGCAGTATTTT; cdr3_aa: CASSVDLRGAGDTQYF
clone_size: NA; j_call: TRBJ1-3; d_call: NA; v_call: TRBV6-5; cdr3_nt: TGTGCCAGCAGGGAGGGGTACTCTGGAAACACCATATATTTT; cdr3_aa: CASREGYSGNTIYF
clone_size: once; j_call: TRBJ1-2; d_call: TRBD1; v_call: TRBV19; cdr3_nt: TGTGCCAGTAGTGACAGGGTTGGCTATGGCTACACCTTC; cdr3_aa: CASSDRVGYGYTF
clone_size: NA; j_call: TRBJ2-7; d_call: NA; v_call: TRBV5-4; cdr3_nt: TGTGCCAGCAGCTCCCTTGACCTGACAGGCTACGAGCAGTACTTC; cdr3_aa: CASSSLDLTGYEQYF
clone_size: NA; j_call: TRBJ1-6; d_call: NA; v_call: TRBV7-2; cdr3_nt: TGTGCCAGCAGCTTCTCTAATTCACCCCTCCACTTT; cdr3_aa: CASSFSNSPLHF
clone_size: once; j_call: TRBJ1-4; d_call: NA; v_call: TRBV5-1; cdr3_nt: TGCGCCAGCAGCACTGGACCTGGGAGTGAAAAACTGTTTTTT; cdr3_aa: CASSTGPGSEKLFF
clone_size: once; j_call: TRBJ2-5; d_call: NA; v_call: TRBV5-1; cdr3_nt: TGCGCCAGCAGCTTGTCCGGGGAGACCCAGTACTTC; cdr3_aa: CASSLSGETQYF